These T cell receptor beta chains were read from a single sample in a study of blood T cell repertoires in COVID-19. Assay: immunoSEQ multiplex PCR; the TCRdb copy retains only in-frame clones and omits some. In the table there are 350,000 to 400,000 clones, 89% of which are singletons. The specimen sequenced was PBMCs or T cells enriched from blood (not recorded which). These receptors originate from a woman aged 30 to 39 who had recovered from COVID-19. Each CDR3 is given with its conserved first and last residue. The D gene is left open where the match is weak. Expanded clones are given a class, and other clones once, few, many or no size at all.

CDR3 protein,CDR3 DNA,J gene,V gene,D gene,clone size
CASSPLTGGIAGNTIYF,TGTGCCAGCAGCCCGCTTACAGGGGGCATAGCTGGAAACACCATATATTTT,TRBJ1-3,TRBV7-6,TRBD1,-
CASSLLPSRRQGEDEQYF,TGCGCCAGCAGCCTACTACCTTCGAGGCGACAGGGGGAGGACGAGCAGTACTTC,TRBJ2-7,TRBV4-1,TRBD1,-
CASSIDQAEQYF,TGTGCCAGTAGTATAGACCAGGCGGAGCAGTACTTC,TRBJ2-7,TRBV19,-,-
CSVESSGTGNTEAFF,TGCAGCGTTGAATCCTCCGGGACAGGGAACACTGAAGCTTTCTTT,TRBJ1-1,TRBV29-1,TRBD1,-
CASSRSGQGSSLHF,TGTGCCAGTAGTAGATCGGGACAGGGGTCATCCCTCCACTTT,TRBJ1-6,TRBV19,TRBD1,-
CASSQTGSDEQFF,TGTGCCAGCAGCCAGACAGGGAGCGATGAGCAGTTCTTC,TRBJ2-1,TRBV7-3,TRBD1,-
CASSEALADEQFF,TGTGCCAGCAGTGAAGCCCTAGCTGATGAGCAGTTCTTC,TRBJ2-1,TRBV6-1,-,few
CASSYGGAENTEAFF,TGTGCCAGCAGCTATGGGGGGGCGGAGAACACTGAAGCTTTCTTT,TRBJ1-1,TRBV6-5,-,-
CASSRTGRTYEQYF,TGTGCCAGCAGCAGGACAGGGAGAACTTACGAGCAGTACTTC,TRBJ2-7,TRBV28,TRBD1,-
CSAGDRQGVNTEAFF,TGCAGCGCGGGGGACCGACAGGGGGTGAACACTGAAGCTTTCTTT,TRBJ1-1,TRBV29-1,TRBD1,-
CASSLALSRDQPQHF,TGTGCCAGCAGCTTAGCGCTTTCCCGGGATCAGCCCCAGCATTTT,TRBJ1-5,TRBV7-2,-,-
CAWSGTPYSNQPQHF,TGTGCCTGGAGTGGGACACCTTATAGCAATCAGCCCCAGCATTTT,TRBJ1-5,TRBV30,-,-
CASSVEGFAYEQYF,TGTGCCAGCAGTGTAGAGGGATTCGCCTACGAGCAGTACTTC,TRBJ2-7,TRBV2,-,once
CASSRQGDSPLHF,TGTGCCAGCAGCCGACAGGGGGACTCACCCCTCCACTTT,TRBJ1-6,TRBV7-9,TRBD1,-
CASQRDRNNYGYTF,TGTGCCAGCCAGAGGGACAGGAATAACTATGGCTACACCTTC,TRBJ1-2,TRBV6-5,TRBD1,few
CASSTEGGQTGELFF,TGTGCCAGCAGCACCGAGGGGGGGCAGACCGGGGAGCTGTTTTTT,TRBJ2-2,TRBV3-1/TRBV3-2,-,-
CASSQWGTVYSNQPQHF,TGCGCCAGCAGTCAATGGGGGACAGTTTATAGCAATCAGCCCCAGCATTTT,TRBJ1-5,TRBV23-1,TRBD1,-
CASSPRDGAGGYEQYF,TGTGCCAGCAGCCCGAGAGATGGGGCAGGGGGCTACGAGCAGTACTTC,TRBJ2-7,TRBV7-9,TRBD1,-
CASSIESNTGELFF,TGTGCCAGTAGTATTGAGTCGAACACCGGGGAGCTGTTTTTT,TRBJ2-2,TRBV19,-,-
CAWQRWDTRNQPQHF,TGTGCCTGGCAACGATGGGACACCCGCAATCAGCCCCAGCATTTT,TRBJ1-5,TRBV30,-,-
CASYPSSGTGNEKLFF,TGTGCCAGCTACCCATCATCCGGGACAGGAAATGAAAAACTGTTTTTT,TRBJ1-4,TRBV28,TRBD1,-
CASSLQGAGTDTQYF,TGCGCCAGCAGCTTACAGGGGGCTGGGACAGATACGCAGTATTTT,TRBJ2-3,TRBV5-1,TRBD1,-
CASSLDGSGSFNEQFF,TGTGCCAGCAGCTTAGATGGTAGCGGGAGTTTCAATGAGCAGTTCTTC,TRBJ2-1,TRBV7-9,TRBD2,-
CASSLSQGALSGNTIYF,TGTGCCAGCTCTCTCTCACAGGGGGCCTTGTCTGGAAACACCATATATTTT,TRBJ1-3,TRBV18,TRBD1,once
CASSNSGVGNEKLFF,TGTGCCAGCAGCAATTCCGGGGTGGGCAATGAAAAACTGTTTTTT,TRBJ1-4,TRBV5-6,-,once
CASSDRLAGGPTDTQYF,TGTGCCAGCAGCGATCGACTAGCGGGGGGGCCCACAGATACGCAGTATTTT,TRBJ2-3,TRBV11-2,TRBD2,-
CASSSDRGGRYGYTF,TGTGCCAGCAGTTCTGACCGGGGTGGGAGATATGGCTACACCTTC,TRBJ1-2,TRBV27,-,-
CASSHRDRGNSGNTIYF,TGTGCCAGCAGCCACCGGGACAGGGGGAACTCTGGAAACACCATATATTTT,TRBJ1-3,TRBV9,TRBD1,-
CASSPPDRGHQPQHF,TGTGCCAGCAGCCCTCCGGACAGGGGACATCAGCCCCAGCATTTT,TRBJ1-5,TRBV21-1,-,-
CASSPRNRGNYGYTF,TGTGCCAGCAGTCCCCGCAACAGGGGAAACTATGGCTACACCTTC,TRBJ1-2,TRBV27,TRBD1,-
CASSPRLSNQPQHF,TGTGCCAGCAGTCCCCGACTAAGTAATCAGCCCCAGCATTTT,TRBJ1-5,TRBV28,-,once
CASSGGRNEQYF,TGTGCCAGTAGCGGGGGACGGAACGAGCAGTACTTC,TRBJ2-7,TRBV19,-,-
CASKPGGELYEQYF,TGTGCCAGCAAACCCGGGGGGGAGCTCTACGAGCAGTACTTC,TRBJ2-7,TRBV6-5,TRBD2,-
CASSPGGGDEQYF,TGCGCCAGCAGCCCTGGTGGGGGGGACGAGCAGTACTTC,TRBJ2-7,TRBV4-3,TRBD2,-
CASSDRDRGVGTEAFF,TGTGCCAGCAGTGACAGGGACAGGGGTGTTGGCACTGAAGCTTTCTTT,TRBJ1-1,TRBV28,TRBD1,-
CASSVESRGRPGANVLTF,TGTGCCAGCAGCGTAGAAAGCAGGGGGCGTCCTGGGGCCAACGTCCTGACTTTC,TRBJ2-6,TRBV9,TRBD1,-
CSARAGHTIYF,TGCAGTGCTAGGGCGGGCCACACCATATATTTT,TRBJ1-3,TRBV20-1,-,-
CASIKRQLGYNEQFF,TGTGCCAGCATCAAAAGACAACTTGGGTACAATGAGCAGTTCTTC,TRBJ2-1,TRBV5-6,-,-
CARKGDSSYNSPLHF,TGTGCCCGTAAGGGGGATAGCTCCTATAATTCACCCCTCCACTTT,TRBJ1-6,TRBV30,-,few